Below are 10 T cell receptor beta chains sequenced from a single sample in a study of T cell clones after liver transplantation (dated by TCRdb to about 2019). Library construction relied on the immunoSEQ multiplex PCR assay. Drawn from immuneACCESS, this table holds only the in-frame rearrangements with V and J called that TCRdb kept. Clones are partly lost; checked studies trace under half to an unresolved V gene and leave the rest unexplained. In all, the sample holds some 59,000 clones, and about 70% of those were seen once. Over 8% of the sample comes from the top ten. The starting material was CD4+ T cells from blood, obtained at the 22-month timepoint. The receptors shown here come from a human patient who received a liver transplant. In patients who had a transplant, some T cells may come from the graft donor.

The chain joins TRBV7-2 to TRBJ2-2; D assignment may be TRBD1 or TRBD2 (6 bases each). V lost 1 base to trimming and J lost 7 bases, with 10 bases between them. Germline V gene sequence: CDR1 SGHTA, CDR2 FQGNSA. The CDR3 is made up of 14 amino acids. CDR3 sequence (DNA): TGTGCCAGCAGCTTAGTAGGGGGAGGCGGGGAGCTGTTTTTT. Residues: CASSLVGGGGELFF. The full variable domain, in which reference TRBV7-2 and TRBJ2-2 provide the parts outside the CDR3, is GAGVSQSPSNKVTEKGKDVELRCDPISGHTALYWYRQSLGQGLEFLIYFQGNSAPDKSGLPSDRFSAERTGGSVSTLTIQRTQQEDSAVYLCASSLVGGGGELFFGEGSRLTVL.

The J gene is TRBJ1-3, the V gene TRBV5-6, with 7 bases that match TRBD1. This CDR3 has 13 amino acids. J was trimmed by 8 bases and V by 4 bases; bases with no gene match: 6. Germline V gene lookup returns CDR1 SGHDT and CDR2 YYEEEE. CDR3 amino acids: CASSLTGTDTIYF. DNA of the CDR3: TGTGCCAGCAGCCTGACAGGGACGGACACCATATATTTT.

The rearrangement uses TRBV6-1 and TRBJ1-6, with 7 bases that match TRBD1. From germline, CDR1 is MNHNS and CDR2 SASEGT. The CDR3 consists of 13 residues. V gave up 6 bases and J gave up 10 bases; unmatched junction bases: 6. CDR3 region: CASSDRVVSPLHF. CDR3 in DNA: TGTGCCAGCAGCGACAGGGTAGTCTCACCCCTCCACTTT.

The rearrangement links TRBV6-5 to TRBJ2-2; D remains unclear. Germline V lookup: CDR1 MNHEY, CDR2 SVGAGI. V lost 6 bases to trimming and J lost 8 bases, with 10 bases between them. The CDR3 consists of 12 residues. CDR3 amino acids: CASRKYTGELFF. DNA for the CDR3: TGTGCCAGCAGGAAATATACAGGGGAGCTGTTTTTT.

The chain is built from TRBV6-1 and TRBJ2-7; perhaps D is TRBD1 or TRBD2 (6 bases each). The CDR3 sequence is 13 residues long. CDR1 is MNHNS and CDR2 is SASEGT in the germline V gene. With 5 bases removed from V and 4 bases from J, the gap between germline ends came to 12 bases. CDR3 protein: CASSRGQEYEQYF. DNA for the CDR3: TGTGCCAGCAGTCGGGGGCAGGAGTACGAGCAGTACTTC.

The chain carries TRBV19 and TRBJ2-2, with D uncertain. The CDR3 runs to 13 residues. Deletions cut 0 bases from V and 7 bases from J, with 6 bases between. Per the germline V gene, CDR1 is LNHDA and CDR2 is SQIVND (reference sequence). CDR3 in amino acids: CASSIERSGELFF. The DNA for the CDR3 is TGTGCCAGTAGTATAGAGAGGAGCGGGGAGCTGTTTTTT.

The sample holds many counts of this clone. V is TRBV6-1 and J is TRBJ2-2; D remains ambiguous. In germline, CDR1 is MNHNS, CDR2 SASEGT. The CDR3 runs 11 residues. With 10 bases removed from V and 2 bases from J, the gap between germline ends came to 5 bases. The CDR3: CAIGNTGELFF. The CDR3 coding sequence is TGTGCCATTGGTAACACCGGGGAGCTGTTTTTT.

CDR3 region: CASTNRRGGLDTQYF. For the CDR3, the DNA is TGTGCCAGCACTAATAGGCGGGGGGGCCTAGATACGCAGTATTTT. The chain combines TRBV6-1 with TRBJ2-3, with 9 bases matching TRBD2. The CDR3 runs 15 residues. Germline CDR1 MNHNS, CDR2 SASEGT. Germline trimming cut 7 bases from V and 5 bases from J; bases unmatched to any gene: 10.

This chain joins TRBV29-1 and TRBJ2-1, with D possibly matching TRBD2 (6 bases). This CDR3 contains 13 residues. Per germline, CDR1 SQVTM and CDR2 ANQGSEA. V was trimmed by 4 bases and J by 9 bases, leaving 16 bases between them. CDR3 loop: CSVVGRDFAEQFF. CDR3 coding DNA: TGCAGCGTTGTGGGCAGGGACTTCGCTGAGCAGTTCTTC.

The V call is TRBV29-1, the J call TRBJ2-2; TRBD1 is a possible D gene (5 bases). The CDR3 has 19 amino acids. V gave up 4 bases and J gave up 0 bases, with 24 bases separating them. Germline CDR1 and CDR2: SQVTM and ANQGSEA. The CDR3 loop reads CSVGSGRGSILANTGELFF. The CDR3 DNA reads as TGCAGCGTTGGCTCCGGAAGGGGCAGCATCCTCGCGAACACCGGGGAGCTGTTTTTT.